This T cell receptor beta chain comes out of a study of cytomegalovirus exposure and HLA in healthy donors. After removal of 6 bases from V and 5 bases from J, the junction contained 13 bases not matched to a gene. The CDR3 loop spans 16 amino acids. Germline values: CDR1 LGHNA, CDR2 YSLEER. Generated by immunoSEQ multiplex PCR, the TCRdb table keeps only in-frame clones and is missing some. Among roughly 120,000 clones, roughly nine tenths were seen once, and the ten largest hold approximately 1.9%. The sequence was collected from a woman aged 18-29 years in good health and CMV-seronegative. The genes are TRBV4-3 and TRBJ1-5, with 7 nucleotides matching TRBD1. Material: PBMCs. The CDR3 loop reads CASSQTRDSNHQPQHF. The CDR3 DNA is TGCGCCAGCAGTCAAACCCGGGACAGTAACCATCAGCCCCAGCATTTT.